This T cell receptor (beta chain) derives from a study of cytomegalovirus exposure and HLA in healthy donors. Broader study findings: CMV antigen specificity of three CMV-associated chains was confirmed in vitro. The study labeled approximately 150 TCR beta chains cytomegalovirus-associated.

Primers for the PCR totalled 60 Vbeta and 13 Jbeta. Data came from immunoSEQ multiplex PCR; TCRdb stores just in-frame clones and leaves some out. The sample has roughly 100,000 clones, around 10% seen once; the top ten hold around 5.9%. To note about this clone: Its specificity is not known.

Per the germline V gene, CDR1 is MNHEY and CDR2 is SMNVEV (reference sequence). The CDR3 totals 13 residues. V gave up 8 bases and J gave up 3 bases, with 13 bases separating them. This clonotype originated in a middle-aged man in good health and CMV-seropositive. The material sequenced was PBMCs. The chain recombines TRBV27 with TRBJ1-1; tentatively, D is TRBD1 (5 bases). CDR3 sequence: CASAIREDTEAFF. The DNA for the CDR3 is TGTGCCAGCGCGATCAGGGAAGACACTGAAGCTTTCTTT.